This T cell receptor beta chain was recovered during a study of blood T cell repertoires in COVID-19. The CDR3 runs 14 residues. Per germline, CDR1 MDHEN and CDR2 SYDVKM. V lost 10 bases to trimming and J lost 5 bases, with 20 bases between them. Clones were read by immunoSEQ multiplex PCR, and TCRdb kept only the in-frame ones, dropping some. Of approximately 180,000 clones detected, 70% to 80% appear once; the ten largest clones hold 15% to 20%. The V call is TRBV28, the J call TRBJ1-2; the D gene is possibly TRBD1 (6 bases). The clonotype was recovered from a woman aged 45 to 65 who had recovered from COVID-19. Sequencing was done on a sample of PBMCs or T cells enriched from blood (not recorded which). For the CDR3, the DNA is TGTGCCACCCCTAACGTGACAGGCGGATATGGCTACACCTTC. This gives the protein CATPNVTGGYGYTF.